Sequencing of this T cell receptor beta chain was carried out in a study of blood T cell repertoires in COVID-19. Trimming cost V 3 bases and J 13 bases; bases outside gene matches: 6. Germline V gene sequence: CDR1 GTSNPN, CDR2 SVGIG (reference sequence). The length of the CDR3 is 13 residues. This clone has a handful of counts. Sequencing was performed with immunoSEQ multiplex PCR; in TCRdb, only in-frame clones are kept and a portion is missing. The data contain approximately 110,000 clones, 65% to 80% of them singletons. The sample taken for sequencing was peripheral blood. This sequence was found in a human donor with acute or convalescent COVID-19. The donor label of this sample is uncertain. J is TRBJ1-6 and V is TRBV30; 10 bases align to TRBD1. The CDR3: CAWSRTGGDPLHF. Written as DNA, the CDR3 is TGTGCCTGGAGCCGGACAGGGGGTGATCCCCTCCACTTT.